One TCR beta chain is described in this entry. Its antigen is not known. Time point defined: patch test 1, 2 weeks after DPC sensitization. Treatment here: therapeutic diphenylcyclopropenone sensitization with weekly scalp DPC. This sample stems from a study of human T cells and chemical hapten exposure. Study-wide background: Per-sample TCR yields varied mainly from small pooled library volume differences. Findings of the study overall: Significantly greater numbers of large CDR3 similarity clusters came from expanded TCRs than from controls. TCRs exceeding 1 in 1000 frequency stayed unchanged with DPC sensitization. Counts of expanded TCRs (at PT1) showed a positive correlation with patch test score.

A single record per CDR3 protein comes from TCRdb applying MiXCR to the RACE reads. The data contain 75,000 to 90,000 distinct CDR3 sequences, about 10% of them seen just once; the ten biggest clones take up 3.5%. Germline-derived CDR1 and CDR2 are SGHRS and YFSETQ. The V end was cut by 6 bases, the J end by 3 bases, with 17 bases between. The CDR3 is 15 amino acids. The receptor was isolated from a woman aged 55-69 years with alopecia areata. Some clones in this sample may be carry-over from other donors' samples. The chain couples TRBV5-1 to TRBJ2-3, with unresolved D. The sample in question was whole blood, obtained in connection with sensitization to the hapten diphenylcyclopropenone (DPC). The CDR3 is CASTPRSPRTDTQYF. In nucleotides, the CDR3 is TGCGCCAGCACCCCACGGAGTCCGCGTACAGATACGCAGTATTTT. The complete variable domain, with remaining parts taken from reference TRBV5-1 and TRBJ2-3, reads KAGVTQTPRYLIKTRGQQVTLSCSPISGHRSVSWYQQTPGQGLQFLFEYFSETQRNKGNFPGRFSGRQFSNSRSEMNVSTLELGDSALYLCASTPRSPRTDTQYFGPGTRLTVL.